The entry below gives a single T cell receptor beta chain sequence along with its context. Its antigen is undetermined. Sequencing used immunoSEQ multiplex PCR; TCRdb keeps in-frame clones, though not all of them. This table holds around 1,900,000 clones, just under 95% found once. These data are taken from a study of shared clonotypes between healthy human individuals. Study context: Ranging from 18 to 49 in age, donors were two women and a few men. Overall study results and limits: In the sorted subsets, rarefaction showed sequencing was incomplete despite large depth.

The naive CD8 fraction comprised CD45RO-negative cells positively selected for CCR7 and excluded terminally differentiated effector memory CD45RA+ cells. Donors were healthy HIV-negative adults without recent acute infections or vaccinations. Sequenced material: naive CD8+ T cells from PBMCs. This TCR came from a man aged 18 to 30 in good health. Some clones in this sample may be carry-over from other donors' samples.

In nucleotides, the CDR3 is TGTGCCAGTAGTACTCCCAGGGGTCCCTACAATGAGCAGTTCTTC. Amino acid sequence: CASSTPRGPYNEQFF. This chain connects TRBV19 to TRBJ2-1; a possible D gene is TRBD1 (6 bases). CDR1 LNHDA and CDR2 SQIVND come from the germline V gene (reference sequence). V was clipped by 4 bases and J by 2 bases, with 12 bases between them. This CDR3 spans 15 amino acids.